This TCR beta chain was captured by sequencing in a study of long-term antiretroviral therapy in people with HIV. The overall study: First collections came about a decade before the 2015 immediate-ART recommendation.

Study-wide results and limits: Diversity went up after ART and still fell short of transplant donor controls. All time points showed a repertoire dominated by clones expanded before ART.

The content of samples before DNA extraction was roughly 1-10 million cryopreserved PBMC. This clone came up a few times. Its cognate antigen is unknown. This CDR3 spans 14 amino acids. Germline CDR1 reads MGHRA; CDR2 reads YSYEKL. V dropped 1 base and J dropped 2 bases, with 6 bases sitting between them. The run of the v3.0 immunoSEQ assay was at survey level. TCRdb's table, derived via immunoSEQ multiplex PCR, lists solely in-frame clones and lacks some. The sample records 15,000 to 20,000 clones, over 80% being singletons. The sequences come from unsorted PBMCs, collected 2.1 years after starting antiretroviral therapy. The clonotype comes from a man aged 18 to 30 with HIV. This rearrangement joins TRBV4-1 to TRBJ1-3, with D tentatively TRBD1 (5 bases). The CDR3 sequence is CASSQGGAGNTIYF. The CDR3 nucleotides are TGCGCCAGCAGCCAAGGGGGGGCTGGAAACACCATATATTTT.